This record looks at one T cell receptor (beta chain) sequence and its context. Germline loops: CDR1 LGHDT, CDR2 YNNKEL (reference sequence). V lost 3 bases, J lost 0 bases, and 12 bases lay in between. The CDR3 contains 16 residues. This entry is derived from a study of blood T cell repertoires in COVID-19. Some clones are missing from TCRdb's copy, which holds only in-frame ones; the method was immunoSEQ multiplex PCR. The sample records 60,000 to 65,000 clones, roughly 88% being singletons. Material for sequencing was peripheral blood. This clonotype originated in a man aged 50-59 years with active COVID-19. The chain has TRBV3-1 (or the pseudogene TRBV3-2) and TRBJ2-4; D might be TRBD1 (5 bases). The CDR3 spells CASSHTGILAKNIQYF. The CDR3 DNA reads as TGTGCCAGCAGCCATACAGGAATCCTAGCCAAAAACATTCAGTACTTC.